This TCR beta chain comes out of a study of blood T cell repertoires in COVID-19 (dated by TCRdb to about 2020). For context, the study as a whole: The collaborator samples originated in the United States, Italy and Spain and spanned the acute and convalescent phases of COVID-19. A de-identified subject ID, COVID-19 status, age in years and sex were almost always included in the sample metadata. Subjects who had been exposed to COVID-19, were actively infected with it, or had recovered from it provided the deeply sampled blood TCRbeta repertoires that made up the dataset. The samples were drawn from two sources: the first 160 participants of the ongoing ImmuneRACE study, and fewer than 1,500 subjects contributed by 6 global collaborators. The prospective study material was composed of cDNA or gDNA derived from T cells, B-cell-depleted T cells, or PBMCs. Where available, HLA class I and class II types were taken from metadata supplied by the sample provider and were not determined by assay-based typing. A freely available public database, intended as a resource for researchers studying the immune response to SARS-CoV-2, is where the repertoires were released.

In Seattle, one collaborating source enrolled patients while the infection was active and tracked those patients longitudinally over the course of disease. Whole blood was collected in K2EDTA tubes by collaborating institutions according to the institutions' own protocols. For TCRbeta analysis, collaborators shipped samples as frozen whole blood, isolated PBMCs, or DNA extracted from either of those sample types. Trimming removed 2 bases from V and 2 bases from J, leaving 12 bases between the germline ends. As encoded in the germline V gene, CDR1 is LGHNA while CDR2 is YSLEER. Including the terminal cysteine and phenylalanine, the CDR3 comprises 16 residues. Just CDR3 DNA is preserved here, 48 bases in frame from base 1. This clone has only a few counts. No antigen is known for it. Nothing much larger sits one base from this clone, and base qualities are not available. TCRbeta CDR3 regions were amplified from genomic DNA by means of the immunoSEQ Assay, a bias-controlled multiplex PCR. Under the source paper's analysis protocol: Nucleated cell counts per sample were estimated from amplification of reference gene primers within the assay. Sequence reads were collapsed and filtered to measure the absolute abundance of every unique TCRbeta CDR3 rearrangement. For each sample, productive Simpson clonality was calculated by taking the square root of Simpson's diversity index across productive rearrangements. Sourced from immuneACCESS, this table was stored by TCRdb with only in-frame sequences that have V and J called. A share of the clones is absent; for the studies checked, an unresolved V gene accounts for under half, and the remainder has no known explanation. From that table come the V and J calls and clone size; the DNA was used to work out D and trimming. This sample lists 400,000 or so clones; around nine tenths were detected once. The top ten constitute 1.5% to 1.8% of the sample.

On the study overall, not on this receptor specifically: The amount of clinical and demographic metadata varied by source and participant and was provided uncurated.

Sequencing was carried out using peripheral blood. This TCR was recovered from a woman aged 40 to 55 with COVID-19, enrolled during active disease. The sequence joins TRBV4-3 to TRBJ2-2; the best D guess is TRBD1, with 5 bases matching. This receptor carries the CDR3 CASSQLRGQNTGELFF. The DNA sequence is given as TGCGCCAGCAGCCAACTTAGGGGCCAAAACACCGGGGAGCTGTTTTTT.